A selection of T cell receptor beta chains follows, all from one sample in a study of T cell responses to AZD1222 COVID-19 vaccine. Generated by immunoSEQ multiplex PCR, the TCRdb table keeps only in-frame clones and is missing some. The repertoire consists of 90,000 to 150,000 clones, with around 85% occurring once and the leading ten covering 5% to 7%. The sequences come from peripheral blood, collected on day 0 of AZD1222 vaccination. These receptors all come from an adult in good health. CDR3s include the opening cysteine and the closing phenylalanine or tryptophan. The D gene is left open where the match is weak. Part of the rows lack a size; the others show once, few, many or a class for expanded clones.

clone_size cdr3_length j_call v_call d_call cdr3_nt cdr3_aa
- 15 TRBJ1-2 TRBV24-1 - TGTGCCACCAGTGACTCCAGGCGACAGAACTATGGCTACACCTTC CATSDSRRQNYGYTF
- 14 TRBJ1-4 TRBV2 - TGTGCCAGCAGTCGATCACCAACTAATGAAAAACTGTTTTTT CASSRSPTNEKLFF
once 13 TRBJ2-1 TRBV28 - TGTGCCAGCAGTTCGAGCGCGTGGAATGAGCAGTTCTTC CASSSSAWNEQFF
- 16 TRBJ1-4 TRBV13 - TGTGCCAGCAGCTCACACTACAGGGCGTTGAATGAAAAACTGTTTTTT CASSSHYRALNEKLFF
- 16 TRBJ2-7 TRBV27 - TGTGCCAGCAGTTTTCCGGGGGATCCTACTAGCTACGAGCAGTACTTC CASSFPGDPTSYEQYF
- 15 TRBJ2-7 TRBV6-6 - TGTGGGGAGATTCAAGGGGGGAAGGGTTCCTACGAGCAGTACTTC CGEIQGGKGSYEQYF
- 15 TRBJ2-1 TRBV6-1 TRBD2 TGTGCCAGCAGTGATAGATCGGGGGGGGCCTGGGAGCAGTTCTTC CASSDRSGGAWEQFF
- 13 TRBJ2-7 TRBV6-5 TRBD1 TGTGCCAGCATTAGACAGGGGGCCTACGAGCAGTACTTC CASIRQGAYEQYF
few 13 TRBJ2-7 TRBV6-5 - TGTGCCAGCACCGAGCGGCAGACCTACGAGCAGTACTTC CASTERQTYEQYF
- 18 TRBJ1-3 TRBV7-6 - TGTGCCAGCAGCTTAGACAAAGCTCAGGAGAGCTCTGGAAACACCATATATTTT CASSLDKAQESSGNTIYF
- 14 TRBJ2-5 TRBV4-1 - TGCGCCAGCAGCCGGCGACAGCTCAAAGAGACCCAGTACTTC CASSRRQLKETQYF
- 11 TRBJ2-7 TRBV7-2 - TGTGCCAGCAGCGAAAACTACGAGCAGTACTTC CASSENYEQYF
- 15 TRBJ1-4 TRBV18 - TGTGCCAGCTCACCAAGCTTTCCCGAGGGTGAAAAACTGTTTTTT CASSPSFPEGEKLFF
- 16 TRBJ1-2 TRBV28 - TGTGCCAGCAGTCCAATGTCAGGGAAGGGGAAATATGGCTACACCTTC CASSPMSGKGKYGYTF
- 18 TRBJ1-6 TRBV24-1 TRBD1 TGTGCCACCAGTGCTGGCAGGGGGGGTGGTCCCTATAATTCACCCCTCCACTTT CATSAGRGGGPYNSPLHF
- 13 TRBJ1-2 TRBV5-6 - TGTGCCAGCAGCTCCCAGGGTGCGTATGGCTACACCTTC CASSSQGAYGYTF
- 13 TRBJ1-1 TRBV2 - TGTGCCAGCGGAAGTCAGCCGAACACTGAAGCTTTCTTT CASGSQPNTEAFF
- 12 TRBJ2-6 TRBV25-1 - TGTGCCAGCAGGGGAGGAGGTAACGTCCTGACTTTC CASRGGGNVLTF
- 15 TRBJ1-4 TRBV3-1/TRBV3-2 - TGTGCCAGCAGCCAAGCCCAGGGCCACCCTGAAAAACTGTTTTTT CASSQAQGHPEKLFF
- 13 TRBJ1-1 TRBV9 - TGTGCCAGCAGCGCAGGGTATGGAGTTGAAGCTTTCTTT CASSAGYGVEAFF
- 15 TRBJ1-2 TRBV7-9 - TGTGCCAGCAGCTTTCCCGGGGGGCAGGACTATGGCTACACCTTC CASSFPGGQDYGYTF
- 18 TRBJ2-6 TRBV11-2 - TGTGCCAGCCGAGTGTGGGGCAGAACAAGTTCTGGGGCCAACGTCCTGACTTTC CASRVWGRTSSGANVLTF
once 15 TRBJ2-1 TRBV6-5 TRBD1 TGTGCCAGCAGTACCCCCGGGACAGCTTACAATGAGCAGTTCTTC CASSTPGTAYNEQFF
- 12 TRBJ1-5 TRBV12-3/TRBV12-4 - TGTGCCAGCGCTGGACCTGCGGAGCCCCAGCATTTT CASAGPAEPQHF
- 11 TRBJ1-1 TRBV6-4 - TGTGCCAGCAACCTAAACACTGAAGCTTTCTTT CASNLNTEAFF
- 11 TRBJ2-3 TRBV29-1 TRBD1 TGCAGCACCTGGGACAGTGTAACGCAGTATTTT CSTWDSVTQYF
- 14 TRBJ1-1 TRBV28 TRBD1 TGTGCCACCCGGGACAGGGGTGGTCCGACTGAAGCTTTCTTT CATRDRGGPTEAFF
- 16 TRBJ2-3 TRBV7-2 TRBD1 TGTGCCAGCAGCCTGCCGGGACAGGGGCAGGGAGATACGCAGTATTTT CASSLPGQGQGDTQYF